A selection of T cell receptor beta chains follows, all from one sample in a study of human T cells and chemical hapten exposure. Via MiXCR, TCRdb re-called the RACE reads, giving one row per CDR3 protein. The sample holds 380,000 or so distinct CDR3 sequences, approximately 5.1% seen once. Sequencing used whole blood, obtained in connection with sensitization to the hapten diphenylcyclopropenone (DPC). The receptors shown here come from a woman in her fifties or sixties with alopecia areata. Some clones in this sample may be carry-over from other donors' samples. Each CDR3 is given with its conserved first and last residue. Each record gives: J gene, V gene, clone size, D gene, CDR3 protein, CDR3 DNA. The D gene is left open where the match is weak. Clone size appears in some rows only: once, few, many, or a class for an expanded clone.

J: TRBJ2-1
V: TRBV24-1
size: NA
D: NA
CDR3: CATSATGEGGEQFF
DNA: TGTGCCACCAGTGCAACGGGAGAGGGCGGGGAGCAGTTCTTC

J: TRBJ2-1
V: TRBV6-6
size: many
D: TRBD1
CDR3: CASCAGGGNEQFF
DNA: TGTGCCAGCTGTGCAGGGGGCGGAAATGAGCAGTTCTTC

J: TRBJ2-7
V: TRBV29-1
size: few
D: NA
CDR3: CSVARAVEGLSEQYF
DNA: TGCAGCGTTGCTCGAGCAGTTGAAGGCCTTTCCGAGCAGTACTTC

J: TRBJ1-5
V: TRBV7-2
size: many
D: TRBD1
CDR3: CASQGQTNQPQHF
DNA: TGTGCCAGCCAGGGACAGACTAATCAGCCCCAGCATTTT

J: TRBJ1-2
V: TRBV29-1
size: many
D: NA
CDR3: CSVGRSGRVPLSYGYTF
DNA: TGCAGCGTTGGTAGGAGTGGCAGGGTTCCCCTCAGCTATGGCTACACCTTC

J: TRBJ1-1
V: TRBV3-1
size: NA
D: NA
CDR3: CASSPAGRGMTEAFF
DNA: TGTGCCAGCAGCCCCGCCGGCAGGGGTATGACTGAAGCTTTCTTT

J: TRBJ2-3
V: TRBV5-1
size: few
D: NA
CDR3: CASSLEGVGDTQYF
DNA: TGCGCCAGCAGCTTGGAGGGAGTTGGCGATACGCAGTATTTT

J: TRBJ2-1
V: TRBV29-1
size: NA
D: NA
CDR3: CSVEDPSRSSYNEQFF
DNA: TGCAGCGTTGAAGACCCTAGCAGGAGCTCCTACAATGAGCAGTTCTTC

J: TRBJ2-5
V: TRBV11-2
size: many
D: NA
CDR3: CASSLRFGGVRGETQYF
DNA: TGTGCCAGCAGCTTAAGGTTTGGGGGCGTTCGCGGGGAGACCCAGTACTTC

J: TRBJ2-1
V: TRBV12-3/TRBV12-4
size: few
D: NA
CDR3: CASSRDEGGGEQFF
DNA: TGTGCCAGCAGTAGAGATGAGGGAGGGGGGGAGCAGTTCTTC

J: TRBJ2-3
V: TRBV6-1
size: many
D: TRBD1
CDR3: CASSEGDRRYTDTQYF
DNA: TGTGCCAGCAGTGAAGGGGACAGGCGATACACAGATACGCAGTATTTT

J: TRBJ2-5
V: TRBV9
size: many
D: NA
CDR3: CASSAGFQETQYF
DNA: TGTGCCAGCAGCGCGGGGTTCCAAGAGACCCAGTACTTC

J: TRBJ2-7
V: TRBV5-4
size: NA
D: NA
CDR3: CASTTLDISEQYF
DNA: TGTGCCAGCACCACACTGGACATATCCGAGCAGTACTTC

J: TRBJ2-3
V: TRBV18
size: NA
D: NA
CDR3: CASSNGGRDTQYF
DNA: TGTGCCAGCTCCAACGGGGGCCGGGATACGCAGTATTTT

J: TRBJ2-1
V: TRBV2
size: many
D: TRBD2
CDR3: CASRKRELGHNEQFF
DNA: TGTGCCAGCAGGAAGCGGGAGTTGGGGCATAATGAGCAGTTCTTC

J: TRBJ2-5
V: TRBV12-3/TRBV12-4
size: many
D: TRBD1
CDR3: CASSLGDRGLTETQYF
DNA: TGTGCCAGCAGTTTAGGGGACAGGGGGCTAACGGAGACCCAGTACTTC

J: TRBJ1-3
V: TRBV12-3/TRBV12-4
size: many
D: TRBD1
CDR3: CASSFRGQSLGNTIYF
DNA: TGTGCCAGCAGTTTCAGGGGGCAATCTCTTGGAAACACCATATATTTT

J: TRBJ2-1
V: TRBV20-1
size: many
D: NA
CDR3: CSAMAMPYNEQFF
DNA: TGCAGTGCTATGGCTATGCCTTACAATGAGCAGTTCTTC

J: TRBJ1-2
V: TRBV4-1
size: many
D: NA
CDR3: CASSQEGGLAYGYTF
DNA: TGCGCCAGCAGCCAAGAAGGGGGACTCGCCTATGGCTACACCTTC

J: TRBJ2-2
V: TRBV29-1
size: many
D: NA
CDR3: CSVDLGYTGELFF
DNA: TGCAGCGTTGATCTGGGATACACCGGGGAGCTGTTTTTT

J: TRBJ1-5
V: TRBV12-3/TRBV12-4
size: NA
D: TRBD1
CDR3: CASSFFGRGRGSNQPQHF
DNA: TGTGCCAGCAGTTTCTTCGGGAGGGGGCGCGGGAGCAATCAGCCCCAGCATTTT

J: TRBJ2-7
V: TRBV5-4
size: few
D: NA
CDR3: CASSLDRSAYEQYF
DNA: TGTGCCAGCAGCTTGGATCGTTCGGCCTACGAGCAGTACTTC

J: TRBJ2-3
V: TRBV18
size: many
D: NA
CDR3: CASSVRDKPTGGTQYF
DNA: TGTGCCAGCTCAGTCCGGGACAAACCTACGGGGGGTACGCAGTATTTT

J: TRBJ2-7
V: TRBV6-5
size: many
D: NA
CDR3: CASSYGGTYEQYF
DNA: TGTGCCAGCAGTTACGGGGGAACCTACGAGCAGTACTTC

J: TRBJ2-7
V: TRBV29-1
size: few
D: TRBD1
CDR3: CSVAGTGLDEQYF
DNA: TGCAGCGTTGCCGGGACAGGGTTGGACGAGCAGTACTTC

J: TRBJ2-1
V: TRBV7-2
size: NA
D: TRBD2
CDR3: CASSLLHLAGGPTPEQFF
DNA: TGTGCCAGCAGCTTACTGCATCTAGCGGGGGGGCCCACTCCTGAGCAGTTCTTC

J: TRBJ2-2
V: TRBV12-5
size: few
D: TRBD2
CDR3: CASGFLAGGFNTGELFF
DNA: TGTGCTAGTGGTTTCCTAGCGGGGGGTTTCAACACCGGGGAGCTGTTTTTT

J: TRBJ2-5
V: TRBV5-1
size: few
D: TRBD2
CDR3: CASSLALLLAGGFETQYF
DNA: TGCGCCAGCAGCTTGGCCCTCCTACTAGCGGGGGGTTTCGAGACCCAGTACTTC

J: TRBJ2-7
V: TRBV12-3/TRBV12-4
size: many
D: NA
CDR3: CASSRHSYEQYF
DNA: TGTGCCAGCAGTCGACACTCCTACGAGCAGTACTTC

J: TRBJ2-7
V: TRBV29-1
size: NA
D: TRBD1
CDR3: CSVEGTGGSEQYF
DNA: TGCAGCGTTGAGGGGACAGGGGGCAGCGAGCAGTACTTC

J: TRBJ2-7
V: TRBV27
size: many
D: NA
CDR3: CASSPLLELHEQYF
DNA: TGTGCCAGCAGTCCTCTACTAGAGCTGCACGAGCAGTACTTC

J: TRBJ1-1
V: TRBV5-1
size: few
D: NA
CDR3: CASSYRPGATGPEAFF
DNA: TGCGCCAGCAGCTATCGACCAGGAGCTACCGGGCCTGAAGCTTTCTTT

J: TRBJ2-7
V: TRBV5-1
size: NA
D: TRBD2
CDR3: CASSFTGLAGEYEQYF
DNA: TGCGCCAGCAGCTTTACGGGACTAGCGGGAGAGTACGAGCAGTACTTC

J: TRBJ1-5
V: TRBV4-1
size: NA
D: NA
CDR3: CASSQAAGKVQPQHF
DNA: TGCGCCAGCAGCCAAGCGGCAGGGAAAGTTCAGCCCCAGCATTTT

J: TRBJ2-3
V: TRBV6-2/TRBV6-3
size: few
D: NA
CDR3: CASSRSASVADTQYF
DNA: TGTGCCAGCAGCCGATCGGCCTCAGTAGCAGATACGCAGTATTTT

J: TRBJ1-3
V: TRBV5-5
size: many
D: NA
CDR3: CASSLVGTSGNTIYF
DNA: TGTGCCAGCAGCTTGGTGGGGACTTCTGGAAACACCATATATTTT

J: TRBJ2-7
V: TRBV20-1
size: few
D: NA
CDR3: CSASRLQRYSYEQYF
DNA: TGCAGTGCTAGTCGGTTGCAGCGGTATTCCTACGAGCAGTACTTC

J: TRBJ1-5
V: TRBV20-1
size: few
D: NA
CDR3: CSARAGGPKPQHF
DNA: TGCAGTGCTAGAGCCGGGGGCCCCAAGCCCCAGCATTTT

J: TRBJ2-3
V: TRBV4-2
size: NA
D: TRBD1
CDR3: CASSQKGTASTDTQYF
DNA: TGTGCCAGCAGCCAAAAGGGGACAGCTAGCACAGATACGCAGTATTTT

J: TRBJ2-5
V: TRBV5-6
size: few
D: NA
CDR3: CASSLHRTQETQYF
DNA: TGTGCCAGCAGCTTGCACAGAACCCAAGAGACCCAGTACTTC